Reported below is one T cell receptor (beta chain). The CDR3 runs to 19 residues. Germline V gene data show CDR1 as LGHNT and CDR2 as FRNRAP. Trimming stripped 6 bases from V and 0 bases from J, with 24 bases between. The data were taken from a study of T cells in localized non-small cell lung cancer. Profiling relied on immunoSEQ multiplex PCR, and the TCRdb table lists in-frame clones only, not all of them. The sample shows tens of thousands of clones, 82% of them seen only once. The sequenced sample was peripheral blood, obtained before any cancer treatment. The chain uses TRBV12-5 and TRBJ2-1, with D perhaps TRBD2 (5 bases). The clonotype was recovered from a male donor aged 60 or older with stage III squamous cell lung carcinoma. The CDR3: CASGPPLGGGLSSYNEQFF. The CDR3 DNA sequence: TGTGCTAGTGGCCCACCGCTGGGTGGAGGCCTTAGCTCCTACAATGAGCAGTTCTTC.